The sequence of this T cell receptor (beta chain) was determined in a study of blood T cell repertoires in COVID-19. As handled by the study authors: For nucleated cells, counts were estimated from reference gene primer amplification. Assay: immunoSEQ multiplex PCR; the TCRdb copy retains only in-frame clones and omits some. V and J calls and clone size are copied from that table; D and trimming were computed from the DNA. This repertoire shows roughly 300,000 clones, more than 70% found once; its top ten account for approximately 5%. Resolution of symptoms, clearance, or two negative PCRs was present in recovered Cohort 3 donors. The germline V gene encodes CDR1 SGDLS and CDR2 YYNGEE. This CDR3 contains 14 residues. Trimming removed 3 bases from V and 4 bases from J, with 13 bases in between.

The clonotype originates from a woman in her twenties or thirties who had recovered from COVID-19. Sequencing was carried out using PBMCs or T cells enriched from blood (not recorded which). This chain joins TRBV9 and TRBJ1-2, with D possibly being TRBD1 (5 bases). CDR3 residues: CASSARTQSYGYTF. The CDR3 coding sequence is TGTGCCAGCAGCGCACGGACACAAAGCTATGGCTACACCTTC.